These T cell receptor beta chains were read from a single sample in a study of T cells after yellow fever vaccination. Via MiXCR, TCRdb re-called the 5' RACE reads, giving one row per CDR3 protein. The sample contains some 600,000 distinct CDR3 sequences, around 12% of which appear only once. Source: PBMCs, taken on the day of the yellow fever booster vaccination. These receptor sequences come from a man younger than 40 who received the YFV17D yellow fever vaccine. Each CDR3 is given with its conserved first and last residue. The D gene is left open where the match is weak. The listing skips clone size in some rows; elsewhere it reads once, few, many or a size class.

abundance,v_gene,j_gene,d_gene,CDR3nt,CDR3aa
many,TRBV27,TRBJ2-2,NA,TGTGCCAGCAGTTGGGGGACCGGGGAGCTGTTTTTT,CASSWGTGELFF
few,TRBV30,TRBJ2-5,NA,TGTGCCTGGATCCCCAGGTCCCAAGAGACCCAGTACTTC,CAWIPRSQETQYF
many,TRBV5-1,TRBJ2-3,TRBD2,TGCGCCAGCAGCTTTAGCGGGCCCTCCACAGATACGCAGTATTTT,CASSFSGPSTDTQYF
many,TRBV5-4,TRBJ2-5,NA,TGTGCCAGCAGTCTACTAGGCGGATGGGGAGAGACCCAGTACTTC,CASSLLGGWGETQYF
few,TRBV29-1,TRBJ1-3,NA,TGCAGCGTTCGGGGGACAACTGCCTCCTCTGGAAACACCATATATTTT,CSVRGTTASSGNTIYF
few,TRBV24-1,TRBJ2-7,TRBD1,TGTGCCACCAGTGATCCCACCGGGACAGGGGACGAGCAGTACTTC,CATSDPTGTGDEQYF
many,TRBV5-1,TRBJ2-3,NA,TGCGCCAGCAGGGCCGGTGACTATCAAACAGATACGCAGTATTTT,CASRAGDYQTDTQYF
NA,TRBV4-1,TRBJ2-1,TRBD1,TGCGCCAGCAGCCAAAGCGTGACAGGGTCCTACAATGAGCAGTTCTTC,CASSQSVTGSYNEQFF
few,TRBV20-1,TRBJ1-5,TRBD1,TGCAGTGCACTACAGGGGGCGCAAAATCAGCCCCAGCATTTT,CSALQGAQNQPQHF
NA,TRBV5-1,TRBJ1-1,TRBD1,TGCGCCAGCAGCCCGGGACAGGTGAACACTGAAGCTTTCTTT,CASSPGQVNTEAFF
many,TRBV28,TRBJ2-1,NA,TGTGCCAGCAGCCACGGGGGGCCTACTCCCTACAATGAGCAGTTCTTC,CASSHGGPTPYNEQFF
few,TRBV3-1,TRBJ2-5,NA,TGTGCCAGCAGCCAAGATCGGAAGACCCAGTACTTC,CASSQDRKTQYF
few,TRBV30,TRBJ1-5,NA,TGTGCCTGGAGTGTAGCAGGAATTTTCCATCAGCCCCAGCATTTT,CAWSVAGIFHQPQHF
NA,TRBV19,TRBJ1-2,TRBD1,TGTGCCAGTAGCCCGCGGGACAGCGGGCAGAATGGCTACACCTTC,CASSPRDSGQNGYTF
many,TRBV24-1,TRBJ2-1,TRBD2,TGTGCCACCAGTGATAGTACTAGCGGGAGTTACAATGAGCAGTTCTTC,CATSDSTSGSYNEQFF
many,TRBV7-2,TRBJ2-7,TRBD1,TGTGCCAGCAGCATGGACAGGCGCGAGCAGTACTTC,CASSMDRREQYF
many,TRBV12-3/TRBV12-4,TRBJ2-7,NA,TGTGCCAGCAGTTTACTCCGTTCCTACGAGCAGTACTTC,CASSLLRSYEQYF
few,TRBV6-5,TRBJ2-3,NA,TGTGCCAGCAGTTACTCGCGGGGCCCAGATACGCAGTATTTT,CASSYSRGPDTQYF
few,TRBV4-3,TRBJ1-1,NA,TGCGCCAGCAGCCAAGATAGGCGGGACACTGAAGCTTTCTTT,CASSQDRRDTEAFF
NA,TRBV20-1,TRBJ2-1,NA,TGCAGTGCAGGGTCCGTCCATGAGCAGTTCTTC,CSAGSVHEQFF
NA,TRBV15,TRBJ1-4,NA,TGTGCCACCAGATCGCAGGGCGAGGAAAAACTGTTTTTT,CATRSQGEEKLFF
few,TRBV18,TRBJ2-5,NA,TGTGCCAGCTCACCCGGGCAGGTCGGAGAGACCCAGTACTTC,CASSPGQVGETQYF
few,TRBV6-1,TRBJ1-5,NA,TGTGCCAGCAGAAACCAGGGAACGGGCAATCAGCCCCAGCATTTT,CASRNQGTGNQPQHF
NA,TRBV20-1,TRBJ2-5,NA,TGCAGTGCTAGAAAAGGCTCGCACCAAGAGACCCAGTACTTC,CSARKGSHQETQYF
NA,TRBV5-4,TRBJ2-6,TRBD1,TGTGCCAGCAGCACCGCCCAAGACAGGGCTGGGGCCAACGTCCTGACTTTC,CASSTAQDRAGANVLTF
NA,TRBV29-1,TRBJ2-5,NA,TGCAGCGTCTTAGTCCTGGGAGAGACCCAGTACTTC,CSVLVLGETQYF
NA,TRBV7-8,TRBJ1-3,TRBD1,TGTGCCAGCAGCCCCCTAAGGGGGCTGGCCGGAAACACCATATATTTT,CASSPLRGLAGNTIYF
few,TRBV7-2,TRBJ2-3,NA,TGTGCCAGCAGCCCCGCAGGCACCACAGATACGCAGTATTTT,CASSPAGTTDTQYF
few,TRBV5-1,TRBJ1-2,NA,TGCGCCAGCAGCTTGATGGACACGAACTATGGCTACACCTTC,CASSLMDTNYGYTF
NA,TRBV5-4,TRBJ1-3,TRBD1,TGTGCCAGCAGCTTCTCCGGGACAGGGGTCTCTGGAAACACCATATATTTT,CASSFSGTGVSGNTIYF